Listed below are T cell receptor beta chains from one sample, sequenced in a study of beta chain features in type 1 diabetes. Clones were sequenced by immunoSEQ multiplex PCR, and TCRdb holds only the in-frame ones, with some missing. The sample has more than 150,000 clones, 7.5% to 9.5% seen once. The sequencing input was central memory CD4+ T cells from blood. Receptors originate from a woman younger than 35 in good health. The CDR3 runs from the conserved cysteine through the conserved F or W. D genes are given only for firm matches. Only part of the rows carry a size: once, few, many, or a class if the clone is expanded.

>TRBV30|16|TRBD1|few|TRBJ1-1
CAWNRDRVRMNTEAFF
TGTGCCTGGAATAGGGACAGGGTTCGCATGAACACTGAAGCTTTCTTT
>TRBV28|16|-|few|TRBJ1-5
CASSLLTADGNQPQHF
TGTGCCAGCAGCCTTCTAACGGCGGATGGGAATCAGCCCCAGCATTTT
>TRBV6-1|15|TRBD1|-|TRBJ2-2
CASNTGGGGSGELFF
TGTGCCAGCAATACAGGGGGCGGTGGGTCCGGGGAGCTGTTTTTT
>TRBV7-2|15|-|-|TRBJ2-3
CASSLGGLGTDTQYF
TGTGCCAGCAGCTTGGGCGGGTTAGGCACAGATACGCAGTATTTT
>TRBV18|14|TRBD1|-|TRBJ2-3
CASSPGTDTDTQYF
TGTGCCAGCTCGCCCGGGACAGACACAGATACGCAGTATTTT
>TRBV5-1|15|-|-|TRBJ1-1
CASRRQGSMNTEAFF
TGCGCCAGCAGACGTCAGGGGTCTATGAACACTGAAGCTTTCTTT
>TRBV5-1|15|-|few|TRBJ1-4
CASSRNRVGDEKLFF
TGCGCCAGCAGCAGGAACAGGGTCGGGGATGAAAAACTGTTTTTT
>TRBV7-8|15|-|-|TRBJ2-6
CASSPRTSGANVLTF
TGTGCCAGCAGCCCCAGGACATCCGGGGCCAACGTCCTGACTTTC
>TRBV27|11|TRBD1|-|TRBJ1-4
CASRDRGGLFF
TGTGCCAGCAGAGACAGGGGAGGGCTGTTTTTT
>TRBV5-1|17|-|-|TRBJ1-5
CASSLERQGSFNQPQHF
TGCGCCAGCAGCTTGGAGCGCCAGGGCTCCTTCAATCAGCCCCAGCATTTT
>TRBV7-2|14|-|few|TRBJ2-2
CASSFSRDTGELFF
TGTGCCAGCAGCTTCTCCAGGGATACCGGGGAGCTGTTTTTT
>TRBV15|15|TRBD1|-|TRBJ1-2
CATSRDRRGQDGYTF
TGTGCCACCAGCAGAGACCGCAGGGGGCAGGATGGCTACACCTTC
>TRBV21-1|18|-|-|TRBJ1-2
CASSANRSPYLPHYGYTF
TGTGCCAGCAGCGCAAACAGGTCCCCCTATCTCCCTCACTATGGCTACACCTTC
>TRBV7-2|15|-|few|TRBJ2-1
CASSSMGQIYNEQFF
TGTGCCAGCAGCTCCATGGGGCAGATCTACAATGAGCAGTTCTTC
>TRBV7-9|14|-|-|TRBJ1-3
CALGWGGSGNTIYF
TGTGCCCTCGGGTGGGGCGGCTCTGGAAACACCATATATTTT
>TRBV7-9|15|-|few|TRBJ2-5
CASSLAKRAEETQYF
TGTGCCAGCAGCTTAGCGAAGAGGGCCGAAGAGACCCAGTACTTC
>TRBV29-1|16|-|few|TRBJ1-1
CSVEVRKEGMDTEAFF
TGCAGCGTTGAAGTTCGGAAGGAGGGAATGGACACTGAAGCTTTCTTT
>TRBV15|13|TRBD1|-|TRBJ1-2
CATSRDRVGGYTF
TGTGCCACCAGCAGGGACAGGGTTGGTGGCTACACCTTC
>TRBV2|15|-|-|TRBJ2-1
CASSGLQSSYNEQFF
TGTGCCAGCAGTGGACTGCAATCCTCCTACAATGAGCAGTTCTTC
>TRBV10-3|12|TRBD1|once|TRBJ2-1
CASSGQGGEQFF
TGTGCCAGCTCGGGACAGGGCGGTGAGCAGTTCTTC